This is a list of T cell receptor beta chains from one sample in a study of STAT5B mutations in CD4+ large granular lymphocyte leukemia. The method was immunoSEQ multiplex PCR; TCRdb's version includes in-frame clones alone and lacks a portion of them. The sample consists of fewer than 5,000 clones, around 90% of them appearing once. The specimen was PBMCs. These receptors were collected from a middle-aged man with CD4+ T-cell large granular lymphocyte leukemia. CDR3s include the opening cysteine and the closing phenylalanine or tryptophan. Fields, in order: V gene, CDR3 protein.

TRBV5-4	CATLDRGTGNTIYF
TRBV6-5	CASSNSRRVENEKLFF
TRBV11-2	CASSLNSVGDQYF
TRBV18	CASSEGQDQPQHF
TRBV5-1	CASSLQDEGYTF
TRBV6-5	CASSYPGQIYGYTF
TRBV5-1	CASSSGDGNYGYTF
TRBV7-2	CASSPREVRGSYEQYF
TRBV7-6	CASKGGQGDTGELFF
TRBV28	CASGEGKGNQPQHF
TRBV2	CASSEDQGNYGYTF
TRBV11-3	CASSLEQQGANEQYF
TRBV5-8	CASSSHQGAAANEKLFF
TRBV5-1	CASSLTQGVNNSPLHF
TRBV27	CASTLGRGQRTSGANVLTF
TRBV7-6	CASSLAQGNSPLHF
TRBV28	CASSRLYTDTQYF
TRBV10-2	CASSERGQEQPQHF
TRBV29-1	CSVEDRVNTEAFF
TRBV10-3	CAMSERQDGEAFF
TRBV9	CASSPYRGEKLFF
TRBV19	CASGAGPIGETQYF
TRBV29-1	CSVGIPEEGYTF
TRBV2	CASSVDRNEQFF
TRBV10-3	CAISVKGGVNTEAFF
TRBV5-1	CASSLAGTGNEKLFF
TRBV11-3	CASSLGQGRTEAFF
TRBV6-1	CASSDGTVENQPQHF
TRBV2	CASRPGQGFDEQYF
TRBV29-1	CSVITGDYSNQPQHF
TRBV27	CASSIRQGNGELFF
TRBV21-1	CASSERWTPRAQFF
TRBV6-5	CASSYPGVSGREQFF
TRBV11-3	CASSARGGKNNEQFF
TRBV11-2	CASSFGTREDTIYF
TRBV6-1	CASSDGGRFEAFF
TRBV6-5	CASRTSDREKLFF
TRBV2	CASSASREGRVELFF
TRBV6-6	CASSYRQGDDSPLHF
TRBV10-3	CAISGLAGTDPPLHF
TRBV5-5	CASSLPGVSDEQYF
TRBV13	CASSLESGGGQETQYF
TRBV6-1	CASSPRSKGTDTQYF
TRBV5-6	CASSLGTGDGTDTQYF
TRBV6-5	CASSQGQLYTF
TRBV9	CASSPRVALHQPQHF
TRBV2	CASSPQGLEAFF
TRBV7-9	CASSLITEAFF
TRBV6-5	CASSYGQRDGFNEQFF
TRBV30	CAWNLGTYSYEQYF
TRBV11-2	CASSLWSSNTGELFF
TRBV18	CASSPTQSYEQYF
TRBV2	CASSRLERIPPYEQYF
TRBV2	CASSFSGGADTQYF
TRBV2	CASSEGTSGYEQYF
TRBV18	CASSPREESIQYF
TRBV11-2	CASSSSGVVNEQFF
TRBV7-6	CASSPSPGGVEAFF
TRBV30	CAWDLAGVGSGELFF